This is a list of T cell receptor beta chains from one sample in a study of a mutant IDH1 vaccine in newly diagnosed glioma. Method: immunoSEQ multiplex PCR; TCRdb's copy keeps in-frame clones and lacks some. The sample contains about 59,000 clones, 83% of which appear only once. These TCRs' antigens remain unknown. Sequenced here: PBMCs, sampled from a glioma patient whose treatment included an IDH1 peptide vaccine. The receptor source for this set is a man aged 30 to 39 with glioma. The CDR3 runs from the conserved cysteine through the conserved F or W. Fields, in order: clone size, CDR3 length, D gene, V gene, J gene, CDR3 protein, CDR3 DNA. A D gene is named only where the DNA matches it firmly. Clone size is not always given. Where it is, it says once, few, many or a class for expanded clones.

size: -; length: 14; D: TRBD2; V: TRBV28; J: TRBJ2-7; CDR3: CASTLAGGPYEQYF; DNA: TGTGCCAGCACCTTAGCGGGGGGGCCCTACGAGCAGTACTTC
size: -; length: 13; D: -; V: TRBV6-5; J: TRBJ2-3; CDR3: CATRGGDTDTQYF; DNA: TGTGCCACCAGGGGGGGCGACACAGATACGCAGTATTTT
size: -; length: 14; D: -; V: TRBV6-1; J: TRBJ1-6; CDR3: CASSVQVLGSPLHF; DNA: TGTGCCAGCAGTGTACAGGTTTTAGGATCACCCCTCCACTTT
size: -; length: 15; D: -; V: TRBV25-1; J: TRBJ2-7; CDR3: CASSGATKAVYEQYF; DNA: TGTGCCAGCAGTGGGGCAACAAAGGCAGTATACGAGCAGTACTTC
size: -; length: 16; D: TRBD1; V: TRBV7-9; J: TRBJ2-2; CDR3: CASSFPKRTGIGELFF; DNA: TGTGCCAGCAGCTTCCCGAAAAGGACAGGGATCGGGGAGCTGTTTTTT
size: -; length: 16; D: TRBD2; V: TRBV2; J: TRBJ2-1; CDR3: CASRDLKSGAYNEQFF; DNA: TGTGCCAGCAGGGACCTTAAGAGCGGGGCCTACAATGAGCAGTTCTTC
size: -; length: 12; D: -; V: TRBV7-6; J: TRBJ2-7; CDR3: CASSFWLSEQYF; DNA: TGTGCCAGCAGCTTCTGGTTATCCGAGCAGTACTTC
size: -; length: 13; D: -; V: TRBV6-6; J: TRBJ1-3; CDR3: CASIQRRGNTIYF; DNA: TGTGCCAGCATCCAAAGGAGGGGAAACACCATATATTTT
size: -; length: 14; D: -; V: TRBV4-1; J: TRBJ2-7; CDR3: CASSSRATTYEQYF; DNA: TGCGCCAGCAGCTCCCGGGCCACGACCTACGAGCAGTACTTC
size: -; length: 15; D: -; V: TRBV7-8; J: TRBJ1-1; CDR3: CASSRSQGLPPVAFF; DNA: TGTGCCAGCAGCCGTAGTCAGGGGCTCCCCCCGGTTGCTTTCTTT
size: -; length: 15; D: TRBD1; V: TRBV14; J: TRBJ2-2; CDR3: CASSPWTGYTGELFF; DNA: TGTGCCAGCAGCCCCTGGACAGGCTATACCGGGGAGCTGTTTTTT
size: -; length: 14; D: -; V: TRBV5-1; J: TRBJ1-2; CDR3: CASSLGATSYGYTF; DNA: TGCGCCAGCAGCTTGGGTGCGACGAGCTATGGCTACACCTTC
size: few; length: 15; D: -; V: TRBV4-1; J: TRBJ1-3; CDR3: CASSQVGTSGNTIYF; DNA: TGCGCCAGCAGCCAAGTTGGGACATCTGGAAACACCATATATTTT
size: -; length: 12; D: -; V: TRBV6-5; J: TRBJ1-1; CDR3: CASSYGPREAFF; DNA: TGTGCCAGCAGTTATGGACCTAGGGAAGCTTTCTTT
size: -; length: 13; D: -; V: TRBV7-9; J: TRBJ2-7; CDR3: CASSLAASYEQYF; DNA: TGTGCCAGCAGCTTAGCAGCTTCCTACGAGCAGTACTTC
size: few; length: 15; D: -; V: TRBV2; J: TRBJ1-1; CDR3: CARNYKGRRNTEAFF; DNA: TGTGCCAGGAATTATAAGGGGCGCAGGAACACTGAAGCTTTCTTT
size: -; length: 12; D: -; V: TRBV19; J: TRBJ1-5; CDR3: CASKEANQPQHF; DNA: TGTGCCAGTAAGGAGGCTAATCAGCCCCAGCATTTT
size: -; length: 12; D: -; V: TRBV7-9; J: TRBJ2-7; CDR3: CASSPGVHEQYF; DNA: TGTGCCAGCAGTCCAGGGGTCCACGAGCAGTACTTC
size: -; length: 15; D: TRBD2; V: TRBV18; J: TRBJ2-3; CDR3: CASSPQGGLVDTQYF; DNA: TGTGCCAGCTCACCCCAGGGAGGGCTAGTGGATACGCAGTATTTT
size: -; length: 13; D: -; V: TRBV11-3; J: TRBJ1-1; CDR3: CASSLTMNTEAFF; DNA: TGTGCCAGCAGCTTAACGATGAACACTGAAGCTTTCTTT
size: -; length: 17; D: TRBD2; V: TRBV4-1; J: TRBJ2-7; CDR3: CASSQVTSGEFTYEQYF; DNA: TGCGCCAGCAGCCAGGTGACTAGCGGGGAGTTTACCTACGAGCAGTACTTC
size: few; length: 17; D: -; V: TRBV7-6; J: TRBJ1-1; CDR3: CASSLAHPGRTNTEAFF; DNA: TGTGCCAGCAGCTTAGCCCACCCGGGACGTACTAACACTGAAGCTTTCTTT
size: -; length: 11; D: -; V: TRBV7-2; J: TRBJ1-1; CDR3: CASSMNTEAFF; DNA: TGTGCCAGCAGCATGAACACTGAAGCTTTCTTT
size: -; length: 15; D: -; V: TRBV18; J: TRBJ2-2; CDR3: CASSPLAENTGELFF; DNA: TGTGCCAGCTCACCACTGGCGGAGAACACCGGGGAGCTGTTTTTT
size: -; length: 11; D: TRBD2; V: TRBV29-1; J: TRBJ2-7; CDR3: CSVDGGGEQYF; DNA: TGCAGCGTTGACGGGGGGGGCGAGCAGTACTTC
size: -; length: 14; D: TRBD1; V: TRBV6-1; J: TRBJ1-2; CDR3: CASSDTGVLLGYTF; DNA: TGTGCCAGCAGCGATACAGGGGTATTGTTGGGCTACACCTTC
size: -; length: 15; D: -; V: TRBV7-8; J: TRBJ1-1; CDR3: CASSRIQGKGTEAFF; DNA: TGTGCCAGCAGCCGCATACAGGGAAAGGGCACTGAAGCTTTCTTT
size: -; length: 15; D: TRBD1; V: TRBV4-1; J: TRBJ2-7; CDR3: CASSQDGTARYEQYF; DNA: TGCGCCAGCAGCCAAGACGGGACAGCACGGTACGAGCAGTACTTC
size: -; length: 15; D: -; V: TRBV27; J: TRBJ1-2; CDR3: CASSLTGAHSYGYTF; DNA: TGTGCCAGCAGTTTAACGGGGGCGCATAGCTATGGCTACACCTTC
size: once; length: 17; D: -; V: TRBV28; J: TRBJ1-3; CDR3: CASSLASNSVGGNTIYF; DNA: TGTGCCAGCAGTTTAGCCTCTAACAGTGTCGGCGGAAACACCATATATTTT
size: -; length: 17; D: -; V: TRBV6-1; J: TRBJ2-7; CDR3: CASSEKKGTLLSYEQYF; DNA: TGTGCCAGCAGTGAGAAGAAAGGGACCTTACTTTCCTACGAGCAGTACTTC
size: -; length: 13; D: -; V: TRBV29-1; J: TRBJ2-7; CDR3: CSVVFLHSYEQYF; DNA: TGCAGCGTTGTGTTCCTGCACAGCTACGAGCAGTACTTC
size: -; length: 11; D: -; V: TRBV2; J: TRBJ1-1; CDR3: CASAVYTEAFF; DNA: TGTGCCAGTGCAGTTTACACTGAAGCTTTCTTT
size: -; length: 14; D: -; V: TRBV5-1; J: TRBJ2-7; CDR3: CASSPGGAEVEQYF; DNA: TGCGCCAGCTCCCCGGGGGGCGCAGAAGTCGAGCAGTACTTC
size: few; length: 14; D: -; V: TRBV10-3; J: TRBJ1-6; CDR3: CAIGVSSYNSPLHF; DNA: TGTGCCATAGGTGTAAGCTCCTATAATTCACCCCTCCACTTT
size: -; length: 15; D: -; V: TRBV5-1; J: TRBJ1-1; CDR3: CASSLHRDMNTEAFF; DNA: TGCGCCAGCAGCTTGCACAGGGATATGAACACTGAAGCTTTCTTT
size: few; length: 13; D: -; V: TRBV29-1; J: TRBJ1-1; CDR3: CSPTPRVNTEAFF; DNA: TGCAGCCCAACTCCCCGGGTGAACACTGAAGCTTTCTTT
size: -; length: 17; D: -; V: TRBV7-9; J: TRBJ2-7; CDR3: CASSPHTGLLVHYEQYF; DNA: TGTGCCAGCTCCCCACACACAGGGCTCCTTGTACACTACGAGCAGTACTTC
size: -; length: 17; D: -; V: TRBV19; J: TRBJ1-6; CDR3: CASSIEAQSSYNSPLHF; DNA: TGTGCCAGTAGTATAGAGGCGCAGAGCTCCTATAATTCACCCCTCCACTTT
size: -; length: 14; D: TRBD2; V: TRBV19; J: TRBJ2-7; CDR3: CASSINGLAYEQYF; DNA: TGTGCCAGTAGTATCAACGGACTAGCGTACGAGCAGTACTTC
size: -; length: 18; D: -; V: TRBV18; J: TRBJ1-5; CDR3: CASSLFEGLGNSNQPQHF; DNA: TGTGCCAGCTCGCTCTTCGAGGGGCTTGGGAATAGCAATCAGCCCCAGCATTTT
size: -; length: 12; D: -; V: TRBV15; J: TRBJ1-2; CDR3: CATSRPNYGYTF; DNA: TGTGCCACCAGCAGACCGAACTATGGCTACACCTTC
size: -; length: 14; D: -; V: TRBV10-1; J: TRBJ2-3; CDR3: CASSGLKNTDTQYF; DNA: TGCGCCAGCTCTGGGCTAAAAAACACAGATACGCAGTATTTT
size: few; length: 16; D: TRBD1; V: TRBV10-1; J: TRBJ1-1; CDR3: CASSESSDRENTEAFF; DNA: TGCGCCAGCAGTGAGTCTTCGGACAGGGAGAACACTGAAGCTTTCTTT
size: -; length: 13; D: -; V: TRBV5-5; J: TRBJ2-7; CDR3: CASSLERTYEQYF; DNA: TGTGCCAGCAGCTTGGAAAGAACCTACGAGCAGTACTTC
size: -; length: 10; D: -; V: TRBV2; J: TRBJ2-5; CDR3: CASMGDSPYF; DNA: TGTGCCAGCATGGGAGACTCGCCGTACTTC
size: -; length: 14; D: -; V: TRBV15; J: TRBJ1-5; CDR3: CATTSDGSNQPQHF; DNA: TGTGCCACCACCTCAGACGGTAGCAATCAGCCCCAGCATTTT
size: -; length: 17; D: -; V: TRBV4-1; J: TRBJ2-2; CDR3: CASSQPHIAENTGELFF; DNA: TGCGCCAGCAGCCAGCCCCACATAGCGGAGAACACCGGGGAGCTGTTTTTT
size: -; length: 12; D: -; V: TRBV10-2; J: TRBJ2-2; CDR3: CASSRTHRGAVF; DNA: TGCGCCAGCAGCCGGACACACCGGGGAGCTGTTTTT
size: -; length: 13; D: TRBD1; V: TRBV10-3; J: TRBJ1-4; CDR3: CAIRQGDNEKLFF; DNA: TGTGCCATAAGGCAGGGGGATAATGAAAAACTGTTTTTT
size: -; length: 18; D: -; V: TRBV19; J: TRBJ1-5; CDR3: CASSIVHGGIDGNQPQHF; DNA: TGTGCCAGTAGTATAGTCCACGGCGGTATTGATGGCAATCAGCCCCAGCATTTT
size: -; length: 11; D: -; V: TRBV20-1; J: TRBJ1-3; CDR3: CSATSGNTIYF; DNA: TGCAGTGCCACATCTGGAAACACCATATATTTT
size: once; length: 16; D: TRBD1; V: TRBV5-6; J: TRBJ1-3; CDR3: CASSLDRQGYGNTIYF; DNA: TGTGCCAGCAGCTTGGACAGACAGGGCTATGGAAACACCATATATTTT
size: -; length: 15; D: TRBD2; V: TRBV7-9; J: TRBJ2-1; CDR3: CASSPPAGGLHEQFF; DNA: TGTGCCAGCAGCCCCCCAGCGGGGGGCCTTCATGAGCAGTTCTTC
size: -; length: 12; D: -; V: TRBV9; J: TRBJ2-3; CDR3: CASSPHTDTQYF; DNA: TGTGCCAGCAGCCCCCACACAGATACGCAGTATTTT
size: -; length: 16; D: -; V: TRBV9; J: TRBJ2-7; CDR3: CASSVEPGATTYEQYF; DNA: TGTGCCAGCAGCGTAGAACCGGGGGCAACCACCTACGAGCAGTACTTC